This TCR beta chain was identified in a study of blood T cell repertoires in COVID-19. About the research overall: Collection of acute and convalescent COVID-19 samples took place in the United States, Italy and Spain.

Trimming cost V 6 bases and J 2 bases; bases outside gene matches: 3. Germline CDR1 MDHEN, CDR2 SYDVKM. This CDR3 comprises 14 residues. This clone was observed a handful of times. Libraries were prepared by immunoSEQ multiplex PCR; TCRdb keeps only in-frame clonotypes and omits some of them. The repertoire holds roughly 150,000 clones, with 87% as singletons. What was sequenced was peripheral blood. The sequence derives from a human donor in a cohort sampled during active COVID-19. The rearrangement links TRBV28 to TRBJ2-7, with 11 bases aligning to TRBD2. The CDR3 loop reads CASRLAGGTYEQYF. For the CDR3, the DNA is TGTGCCAGCAGGCTAGCGGGGGGTACCTACGAGCAGTACTTC.